This T cell receptor (beta chain) came from a study of a mutant IDH1 vaccine in newly diagnosed glioma. Study-wide context: Treated individuals were around 62% male and roughly 38% female, averaging about 42 years of age. Findings of the study overall: Patients showed vaccine-induced immune responses at a rate of approximately 93%.

Sequenced by immunoSEQ multiplex PCR; TCRdb stores in-frame clones only, minus some. The sample includes approximately 47,000 clones, approximately 90% of them seen just once. Time point meaning: week 35, safety follow-up. Alongside topical imiquimod, each dose of vaccine comprised 300 ug of mutant IDH1 20-mer peptide. Vaccinations, eight in total, occurred in weeks 1, 3, 5, 7, 11, 15, 19, 23. Turning to this clone: What it binds is unknown.

Germline V gene lookup returns CDR1 SGDLS and CDR2 YYNGEE. The CDR3 totals 13 residues. V was pared by 0 bases and J by 4 bases, with 0 bases of the junction left unmatched. The sequenced sample was PBMCs, obtained from a glioma patient whose treatment included an IDH1 peptide vaccine. The chain has TRBV9 and TRBJ1-2; the match to TRBD1 covers 7 bases. This TCR was recovered from a middle-aged woman with glioma. The CDR3, as DNA: TGTGCCAGCAGCGTAGACAGGGGCTATGGCTACACCTTC. Translation: CASSVDRGYGYTF.